This T cell receptor (beta chain) was recorded in a study of CD8+CD57+ T cells in acquired aplastic anemia. About the research overall: The average for DNA from sorted CD4+ and CD8+ cells was about 3.3 ug. Regarding the study as a whole: Fewer than 35 CD8+ CDR3 sequences occurred in both the patients and the controls.

Germline V gene lookup returns CDR1 KGHDR and CDR2 SFDVKD. The CDR3 extends over 12 amino acids. The study profiled TCR beta VDJ and CDR3 using genomic DNA as template. One entry per CDR3 protein results from TCRdb running MiXCR on the reads. The table has some 150,000 distinct CDR3 sequences, about 48% seen once. Notes on this clonotype: Its antigen is currently unknown. A junction boundary mismatches the germline segment, possibly from a read error.

By flow cytometry, patients selected for sequencing had shown an expansion of CD8+CD57+ cells. All patients were therapy-naive when blood was sampled. This receptor was taken from a human donor with aplastic anemia. This chain joins TRBV24-1 and TRBJ1-3; D not resolved. Material for sequencing was sorted CD4+, CD8+, or CD8+CD57+ T cells (not recorded which) from PBMCs. CDR3 amino acids: CATSDFGNTIYF. The CDR3 coding sequence is TGTGCCACCAGTGATTTCGGAAACACCATATACTTT.